The T cell receptor (beta chain) described here comes from a study of early T cells in non-severe SARS-CoV-2 infection. Overall study context: Sequencing of bulk RNA from unsorted whole blood was done, without chain pairing.

Attachment of unique molecular identifiers was made to individual cDNA molecules. MiXCR was run by TCRdb on the 5' RACE reads, yielding one entry per CDR3 protein. The top ten clones hold over 2% of a sample with about 84,000 distinct CDR3 sequences, 12% of them seen once. This CDR3 has 16 amino acids. The chain is built from TRBV3-2 and TRBJ2-2. TRBV3-2 is noted as a pseudogene. Material for sequencing was whole blood. This clonotype was obtained from an adult who was a healthcare worker with PCR-confirmed SARS-CoV-2 infection or an uninfected control (not recorded which). The CDR3 protein is CASSQLASLNTGELFF. DNA of the CDR3: TGTGCCAGCAGCCAACTTGCTTCTTTGAACACCGGGGAGCTGTTTTTT.